One and the same sample provided the 27 T cell receptor beta chains below, sequenced in a study of blood T cell repertoires in COVID-19. Some clones are missing from TCRdb's copy, which holds only in-frame ones; the method was immunoSEQ multiplex PCR. The sample contains around 130,000 clones, about 80% of which appear only once. Sequences were obtained from PBMCs or T cells enriched from blood (not recorded which). All receptors come from a man in his forties with acute COVID-19.

The V and J genes are TRBV3-1 (or the pseudogene TRBV3-2) and TRBJ2-5, with TRBD1 as a possible D gene (5 bases). V lost 0 bases, J lost 0 bases, and 11 bases lay in between. This CDR3 is 16 amino acids long. Germline lookup yields CDR1 LGHDT and CDR2 YNNKEL (reference sequence). Here the CDR3 DNA reads TGTGCCAGCAGCCAAGAAGACAGTTTTTACCAAGAGACCCAGTACTTC. Protein: CASSQEDSFYQETQYF.

J is TRBJ1-2 and V is TRBV13, with a possible D match to TRBD1 (6 bases). Deletions cut 3 bases from V and 7 bases from J, with 12 bases between. The CDR3 length is 13 residues. The germline gives CDR1 PRHDT, CDR2 FYEKMQ (reference sequence). The chain's CDR3 is CASSLGGPGGYTF. CDR3 in DNA: TGTGCCAGCAGCTTGGGGGGGCCAGGTGGCTACACCTTC.

This rearrangement joins TRBV27 to TRBJ2-6, with D possibly TRBD1 on 5 matching bases. V dropped 3 bases and J dropped 0 bases, with 15 bases sitting between them. Germline assignment: CDR1 MNHEY and CDR2 SMNVEV (reference sequence). This CDR3 is 18 amino acids long. The CDR3 here is CASSFMETVSSGANVLTF. DNA of the CDR3: TGTGCCAGCAGTTTCATGGAGACAGTAAGCTCTGGGGCCAACGTCCTGACTTTC. The whole variable domain, remainder taken from reference TRBV27 and TRBJ2-6, is EAQVTQNPRYLITVTGKKLTVTCSQNMNHEYMSWYRQDPGLGLRQIYYSMNVEVTDKGDVPEGYKVSRKEKRNFPLILESPSPNQTSLYFCASSFMETVSSGANVLTFGAGSRLTVL.

This clone was observed a single time. The rearrangement uses TRBV11-2 and TRBJ2-2; TRBD2 is a possible D gene (5 bases). The germline V and J ends were trimmed by 6 bases and 5 bases, with 16 bases remaining between them. The CDR3 contains 15 residues. Germline values: CDR1 SGHAT, CDR2 FQNNGV. The chain's CDR3 is CASSPGSYATGELFF. In DNA, the CDR3 is TGTGCCAGCAGTCCGGGGTCTTATGCGACCGGGGAGCTGTTTTTT.

The chain carries TRBV9 and TRBJ2-3; no firm D call. This CDR3 has 16 amino acids. The germline CDR1 and CDR2 sequences are SGDLS and YYNGEE. Trimming pared 0 bases from V and 2 bases from J, leaving 13 bases between. CDR3 DNA sequence: TGTGCCAGCAGCGTAGGTAGTCTCCCCCACACAGATACGCAGTATTTT. Translating gives CASSVGSLPHTDTQYF.

V gene TRBV7-2 combines with J gene TRBJ2-7; 10 bases line up with TRBD2. Germline-derived CDR1 and CDR2 are SGHTA and FQGNSA. V lost 6 bases and J lost 2; bases outside the gene matches: 7. The CDR3 is 15 residues long. CDR3 sequence reads: CASRSQREGPYEQYF. The CDR3 DNA sequence: TGTGCCAGCAGAAGTCAGCGGGAGGGTCCCTACGAGCAGTACTTC.

The CDR3 protein is CASSMGLSGEQYF. The CDR3 nucleotides are TGCGCCAGCAGCATGGGACTTTCGGGGGAGCAGTACTTC. The rearrangement uses TRBV5-1 and TRBJ2-7, with D perhaps TRBD2 (6 bases). The CDR3 runs to 13 residues. Germline V gene lookup returns CDR1 SGHRS and CDR2 YFSETQ. Trimming removed 4 bases from V and 7 bases from J, with 15 bases in between.

In its sample, this clone was seen a few times. The CDR3 here is CASSPQEGSYEQYF. CDR3 sequence (DNA): TGTGCCAGCAGCCCGCAGGAGGGATCCTACGAGCAGTACTTC. This rearrangement joins TRBV6-5 to TRBJ2-7, with a tentative D call TRBD2 (6 bases). This CDR3 comprises 14 residues. V was clipped by 6 bases and J by 1 base, with 13 bases between them. Germline CDR1 reads MNHEY; CDR2 reads SVGAGI.

This sequence joins TRBV7-3 and TRBJ1-1; 9 bases are shared with TRBD1. With V trimmed by 6 bases and J by 4 bases, 12 bases remained unmatched. The CDR3 loop spans 16 amino acids. Germline assignment: CDR1 SGHTA and CDR2 FQGTGA. The CDR3 bases are TGTGCCAGCAGACCGACAGGGGGGACCTTGACCACTGAAGCTTTCTTT. Its protein product is CASRPTGGTLTTEAFF.

The V and J genes are TRBV28 and TRBJ1-2; D is undetermined. The V end was cut by 4 bases, the J end by 0 bases, with 9 bases between. Per germline, CDR1 MDHEN and CDR2 SYDVKM. The CDR3 is 14 residues long. The CDR3: CASSSSGANYGYTF. The CDR3 DNA is TGTGCCAGCAGTTCCTCCGGGGCTAACTATGGCTACACCTTC.

V is TRBV5-1 and J is TRBJ2-3, with 10 positions matching TRBD2. Unmatched junction bases numbered 3, after V lost 3 bases and J lost 2 bases. Germline CDR1 reads SGHRS; CDR2 reads YFSETQ. The CDR3 extends over 15 amino acids. DNA for the CDR3: TGCGCCAGCAGCTCCGGACTAGCGGTCACAGATACGCAGTATTTT. This codes for CASSSGLAVTDTQYF.

This sequence joins TRBV2 and TRBJ1-2, with D unclear. Germline-derived CDR1 and CDR2 are SNHLY and FYNNEI. V lost 6 bases and J 4 bases, leaving 12 bases between the germline ends. This CDR3 comprises 13 residues. The CDR3 reads CASRAGETYGYTF. The CDR3 DNA sequence: TGTGCCAGCAGGGCCGGGGAAACCTATGGCTACACCTTC.

This clone was seen a few times. This rearrangement joins TRBV29-1 to TRBJ1-4; D is possibly TRBD1 (6 bases). The CDR3 extends over 13 amino acids. The germline V gene has CDR1 SQVTM and CDR2 ANQGSEA. The CDR3 region has the DNA TGCAGTGGTAGTAGGGGGACTAATGAAAAACTGTTTTTT. Amino acid sequence: CSGSRGTNEKLFF.

This clone was counted a few times. The genes are TRBV7-9 and TRBJ2-6, with 7 bases that match TRBD1. The CDR3 is 19 amino acids. J was trimmed by 0 bases and V by 3 bases; bases with no gene match: 11. CDR1 and CDR2 from the germline V gene are SEHNR and FQNEAQ (reference sequence). CDR3 DNA sequence: TGTGCCAGCAGCTTGGATTGGGGGACAGAGGTCTCTGGGGCCAACGTCCTGACTTTC. Protein: CASSLDWGTEVSGANVLTF.

This rearrangement joins TRBV5-5 to TRBJ1-5; no clear D gene. Trimming removed 5 bases from V and 5 bases from J, with 11 bases in between. This CDR3 comprises 13 residues. From germline, CDR1 is SGHKS and CDR2 YYEKEE (reference sequence). CDR3 sequence reads: CASSRDEDQPQHF. In DNA form, the CDR3 reads TGTGCCAGCAGTCGCGACGAGGATCAGCCCCAGCATTTT.

This chain links TRBV5-8 with TRBJ2-3; 8 bases match TRBD2. Germline CDR1 SGHTS, CDR2 YDEGEE. The CDR3 consists of 15 residues. Trimming at V came to 5 bases and at J to 1 base, leaving 6 bases not matched to a gene. CDR3 loop: CASRFTGGGTDTQYF. For the CDR3, the DNA is TGTGCCAGCAGGTTCACCGGGGGGGGCACAGATACGCAGTATTTT.

The chain couples TRBV5-4 to TRBJ2-7, with 7 positions matching TRBD1. The V segment lost 2 bases and the J segment 0 bases; nucleotides outside the gene matches: 5. The CDR3 consists of 15 residues. The V gene's germline CDR1 is SGHNT and CDR2 YYREEE (reference sequence). The CDR3 DNA follows: TGTGCCAGCAGCTTTGGGGCAGGGGGCTCCTACGAGCAGTACTTC. The encoded protein is CASSFGAGGSYEQYF.

The chain joins TRBV7-2 to TRBJ2-3, with a possible D match to TRBD2 (5 bases). This CDR3 is built from 13 residues. CDR1 is SGHTA and CDR2 is FQGNSA in the germline V gene. The V gene lost 3 bases and the J gene lost 4 bases, with 8 bases spanning the gap. DNA for the CDR3: TGTGCCAGCAGCTTGCACGGGGCAGATACGCAGTATTTT. Translating it yields CASSLHGADTQYF.

This chain uses TRBV27 with TRBJ2-7; D possibly corresponds to TRBD1 (5 bases). The germline V gene encodes CDR1 MNHEY and CDR2 SMNVEV (reference sequence). The ends were cut back, 0 bases at V and 7 bases at J, with 16 bases in the middle. The CDR3 spans 15 residues. The chain's CDR3 is CASSLSAREWKEQYF. For the CDR3, the DNA is TGTGCCAGCAGTTTATCGGCCAGGGAATGGAAAGAGCAGTACTTC.

This rearrangement joins TRBV19 to TRBJ2-3, with 8 bases that match TRBD1. V shed 8 bases, J shed 1 base, and the junction held 5 bases outside the gene matches. Looked up from germline, CDR1 is LNHDA and CDR2 is SQIVND (reference sequence). The CDR3 contains 14 residues. The CDR3 DNA reads TGTGCCAGTGTGTTGGGACAGGGCACAGATACGCAGTATTTT. Residues: CASVLGQGTDTQYF.

The chain uses TRBV7-8 and TRBJ2-1, with TRBD2 identical over 10 bases. J was trimmed by 8 bases and V by 1 base; bases with no gene match: 5. The CDR3 is 15 amino acids. Per the germline V gene, CDR1 is SGHVS and CDR2 is FQNEAQ. The chain's CDR3 is CASSLGAGGPDEQFF. The CDR3, as DNA: TGTGCCAGCAGCTTAGGAGCGGGGGGGCCCGATGAGCAGTTCTTC.

V and J are TRBV28 and TRBJ1-5, with TRBD1 as a possible D gene (6 bases). The CDR3 is made up of 14 amino acids. V was clipped by 4 bases and J by 9 bases, with 16 bases between them. Germline CDR1 MDHEN, CDR2 SYDVKM. The CDR3 reads CASSSTTGTRPQHF. CDR3 nucleotide sequence: TGTGCCAGCAGTTCGACAACAGGGACTAGGCCCCAGCATTTT.

The chain uses TRBV15 and TRBJ1-2; possibly TRBD1 for D (5 bases). Trimming took 0 bases from V and 5 from J, leaving 10 bases between them. Germline V CDR1 and CDR2: LNHNV, YYDKDF (reference sequence). CDR3 size: 14 residues. The CDR3 spells CATSRDRGGYGYTF. CDR3 sequence (DNA): TGTGCCACCAGCAGAGATAGGGGAGGGTATGGCTACACCTTC.

In DNA form, the CDR3 reads TGTGCCAGCAGCTTAGCGCTTAGAGAAGAGACCCAGTACTTC. It codes for CASSLALREETQYF. The gene calls are TRBV7-2 and TRBJ2-5; no clear D. CDR1 and CDR2 from the germline V gene are SGHTA and FQGNSA. The germline V and J ends were trimmed by 0 bases and 3 bases, with 8 bases remaining between them. The CDR3 length is 14 residues. The complete variable domain, with remaining parts taken from reference TRBV7-2 and TRBJ2-5, reads GAGVSQSPSNKVTEKGKDVELRCDPISGHTALYWYRQSLGQGLEFLIYFQGNSAPDKSGLPSDRFSAERTGGSVSTLTIQRTQQEDSAVYLCASSLALREETQYFGPGTRLLVL.

This clone was observed a few times. This sequence joins TRBV3-1 (or the pseudogene TRBV3-2) and TRBJ2-7; possible D gene TRBD2, 6 bases. The CDR3 is made up of 13 amino acids. Germline CDR1 reads LGHDT; CDR2 reads YNNKEL (reference sequence). V lost 0 bases, J lost 7 bases, and 10 bases lay in between. Here the CDR3 DNA reads TGTGCCAGCAGCCAAGATATGGGGAGGGAGCAGTACTTC. Translation gives CASSQDMGREQYF.

The chain is built from TRBV6-5 and TRBJ2-4; D unresolved. There are 14 residues in the CDR3. Trimming cost V 6 bases and J 0 bases, with 9 bases left between them. Germline CDR1 MNHEY, CDR2 SVGAGI. The CDR3 here is CASSPVLAKNIQYF. The CDR3 nucleotides are TGTGCCAGCAGCCCCGTGTTAGCCAAAAACATTCAGTACTTC.

This rearrangement joins TRBV5-5 to TRBJ2-2; 10 bases agree with TRBD2. CDR3 length equals 16 residues. CDR1 SGHKS and CDR2 YYEKEE come from the germline V gene (reference sequence). Trimming removed 2 bases from V and 4 bases from J; junction bases left unmatched: 5. As DNA, the CDR3 is TGTGCCAGCAGCTTTACTAGCGGGATGGCCACCGGGGAGCTGTTTTTT. Protein: CASSFTSGMATGELFF.